This T cell receptor (beta chain) is from a study of T cells after yellow fever vaccination. Notes on the study in general: From the bulk population, abundant clonotypes could contaminate and appear within FACS-sorted repertoires.

TCRdb ran MiXCR on the 5' RACE reads and lists one entry per CDR3 protein. The sample lists a few hundred thousand distinct CDR3 sequences, approximately 10% occurring once. About this clonotype itself: Its target is not known.

The TCR was taken from a man aged 18 to 35 who received the YFV17D yellow fever vaccine. The specimen was PBMCs, collected on the day of the first yellow fever vaccination.

CDR3 sequence reads: CASGLSRTGGETQYF. CDR3 DNA: TGTGCTAGTGGTTTGTCCCGGACAGGGGGAGAGACCCAGTACTTC. This sequence joins TRBV12-5 and TRBJ2-5; TRBD1 aligns across 10 bases. CDR1 and CDR2 from the germline V gene are LGHNT and FRNRAP. The length of the CDR3 is 15 residues. V lost 2 bases to trimming and J lost 4 bases; unmatched junction nucleotides: 4.